The entry below gives a single T cell receptor beta chain sequence along with its context. The data are from a study of blood T cell repertoires in COVID-19. Study background: The samples span acute and convalescent COVID-19 from the United States, Italy and Spain. From T cells, B-cell-depleted T cells, or PBMCs came the material, which was cDNA or gDNA.

In Seattle, patients joined the study during active infection and were tracked longitudinally. CDR3 length equals 16 residues. Germline V gives CDR1 SGHTA, CDR2 FQGNSA. V shed 0 bases, J shed 7 bases, and the junction held 7 bases outside the gene matches. Using immunoSEQ multiplex PCR, the repertoire was profiled, and TCRdb retains in-frame clones only, with some absent. The sample lists about 52,000 clones, over 75% occurring once. The receptor's source is a woman older than 75 with COVID-19, enrolled during active disease. Sequencing was performed on peripheral blood. This rearrangement joins TRBV7-2 to TRBJ2-1; 9 bases line up with TRBD2. The CDR3 DNA sequence: TGTGCCAGCAGCTTAGCGTTTAGCGGGAGCTATAATGAGCAGTTCTTC. Its protein product is CASSLAFSGSYNEQFF.